This paragraph reports one TCR beta chain. No antigen is known for it. The sample belongs to a study of T cell responses to AZD1222 COVID-19 vaccine. Study details: Combined were second doses at about 4 or about 12 weeks.

The study, taken as a whole, reports: It was only after the peak T cell response that any repertoires were sampled.

Using immunoSEQ multiplex PCR, the repertoire was profiled, and TCRdb retains in-frame clones only, with some absent. The table has under 150,000 clones, just over 90% seen once. The sequence derives from an adult in good health. Specimen: peripheral blood, collected on day 0 of AZD1222 vaccination.

This CDR3 reads CASSFIGETQYF. The CDR3 DNA sequence: TGTGCCAGCAGTTTTATCGGCGAGACCCAGTACTTC. The chain uses TRBV12-3 or TRBV12-4 and TRBJ2-5; D gene uncertain. CDR3 length: 12 residues. Between the trimmed V and J ends, which lost 3 bases and 5 bases, there was a span of 7 bases.